Below, 9 T cell receptor beta chains from the same sample are listed, as sequenced in a study of cytomegalovirus exposure and HLA in healthy donors. The PCR was carried out with 60 Vbeta primers and 13 Jbeta primers. Produced via immunoSEQ multiplex PCR; TCRdb's table is partial and in-frame only. Of roughly 190,000 clones detected, over 75% appear once; the ten largest clones hold less than 4.5%. The material sequenced was PBMCs. The receptors shown here come from a man over 45 in good health and CMV-seronegative.

The J gene is TRBJ1-5, the V gene TRBV15; TRBD1 matches at 8 bases. Germline CDR1 reads LNHNV; CDR2 reads YYDKDF (reference sequence). The CDR3 sequence is 18 residues long. The J segment lost 6 bases and the V segment lost 0 bases, leaving 13 bases of the junction unmatched. CDR3 protein: CATSRDGERTGYIQPQHF. In DNA, the CDR3 is TGTGCCACCAGCAGAGACGGAGAAAGGACAGGGTATATTCAGCCCCAGCATTTT.

The V call is TRBV7-2, the J call TRBJ2-3; TRBD2 is a possible D gene (5 bases). Germline CDR1 reads SGHTA; CDR2 reads FQGNSA. Trimming took 4 bases from V and 4 from J, leaving 9 bases between them. The CDR3 extends over 13 amino acids. Here the CDR3 reads CASSSYGADTQYF. The CDR3, as DNA: TGTGCCAGCAGCTCCTACGGGGCAGATACGCAGTATTTT. Using reference TRBV7-2 and TRBJ2-3 for the parts outside the CDR3, the full variable domain is GAGVSQSPSNKVTEKGKDVELRCDPISGHTALYWYRQSLGQGLEFLIYFQGNSAPDKSGLPSDRFSAERTGGSVSTLTIQRTQQEDSAVYLCASSSYGADTQYFGPGTRLTVL.

The chain links TRBV9 to TRBJ2-5, with a tentative D call TRBD1 (5 bases). This CDR3 has 15 amino acids. CDR1 is SGDLS, CDR2 YYNGEE, per germline. Trimming took 4 bases from V and 5 from J, leaving 18 bases between them. CDR3 sequence reads: CASSPSGHLGETQYF. For the CDR3, the DNA is TGTGCCAGCAGCCCGAGTGGACACTTGGGGGAGACCCAGTACTTC. The full variable domain, with the rest looked up from reference TRBV9 and TRBJ2-5, is DSGVTQTPKHLITATGQRVTLRCSPRSGDLSVYWYQQSLDQGLQFLIQYYNGEERAKGNILERFSAQQFPDLHSELNLSSLELGDSALYFCASSPSGHLGETQYFGPGTRLLVL.

This clone was seen a single time. The chain joins TRBV7-9 to TRBJ1-1; D gene uncertain. Trimming took off 7 bases at V and 2 bases at J, with 14 bases between the two ends. Germline V lookup: CDR1 SEHNR, CDR2 FQNEAQ (reference sequence). This CDR3 has 14 residues. CDR3 residues: CASTPREINTEAFF. Here the CDR3 DNA reads TGTGCCAGCACCCCCCGAGAGATAAACACTGAAGCTTTCTTT. The full variable domain, completed using reference TRBV7-9 and TRBJ1-1, is DTGVSQNPRHKITKRGQNVTFRCDPISEHNRLYWYRQTLGQGPEFLTYFQNEAQLEKSRLLSDRFSAERPKGSFSTLEIQRTEQGDSAMYLCASTPREINTEAFFGQGTRLTVV.

The chain combines TRBV11-2 with TRBJ1-3; 8 bases fit TRBD1. Trimming cost V 5 bases and J 4 bases; bases outside gene matches: 7. Germline loops: CDR1 SGHAT, CDR2 FQNNGV. The CDR3 extends over 15 amino acids. The CDR3 DNA is TGTGCCAGCAGCCCTGACAGGGGCGGAGGAAACACCATATATTTT. It specifies CASSPDRGGGNTIYF.

This sequence joins TRBV14 and TRBJ1-3, with 7 bases fitting TRBD1. The junction had 4 bases not matched to a gene; V was cut back by 0 bases and J by 2 bases. The CDR3 length is 16 residues. Germline CDR1 is SGHDN and CDR2 is FVKESK. CDR3 region: CASSQDAGGTGNTIYF. The CDR3 coding sequence is TGTGCCAGCAGCCAAGACGCAGGGGGAACTGGAAACACCATATATTTT. Full variable domain (rest looked up from reference TRBV14 and TRBJ1-3): EAGVTQFPSHSVIEKGQTVTLRCDPISGHDNLYWYRRVMGKEIKFLLHFVKESKQDESGMPNNRFLAERTGGTYSTLKVQPAELEDSGVYFCASSQDAGGTGNTIYFGEGSWLTVV.

This chain uses TRBV19 with TRBJ1-1, with D unresolved. CDR1 LNHDA and CDR2 SQIVND come from the germline V gene (reference sequence). The germline V and J ends were trimmed by 3 bases and 1 base, with 9 bases remaining between them. The CDR3 consists of 14 residues. CDR3 loop: CASSIPSGNTEAFF. DNA of the CDR3: TGTGCCAGTAGTATCCCGAGTGGGAACACTGAAGCTTTCTTT.

V usage is TRBV11-3 and J usage is TRBJ2-1; TRBD1 matches at 7 bases. The CDR3 is made up of 15 amino acids. The germline CDR1 and CDR2 sequences are SGHNT and YENEEA. V lost 1 base, J lost 4 bases, and 4 bases stayed unmatched. CDR3 sequence reads: CASSLAMTGYNEQFF. The CDR3 nucleotides are TGTGCCAGCAGCTTAGCTATGACAGGGTACAATGAGCAGTTCTTC.

In the case of this clone: A junction end diverges from the germline sequence, so it may reflect a read error. The chain combines TRBV7-9 with TRBJ1-3; 11 bases agree with TRBD1. Germline-derived CDR1 and CDR2 are SEHNR and FQNEAQ (reference sequence). The CDR3 is 18 amino acids. CDR3 region: CSSSLLGQGVRSGNTIYF. The CDR3 DNA sequence: TGTTCCAGCAGCTTATTGGGACAGGGGGTGAGATCTGGAAACACCATATATTTT.